This T cell receptor beta chain was found in a study of cytomegalovirus exposure and HLA in healthy donors. PCR amplification relied on 60 Vbeta primers (plus 13 Jbeta primers). Assay: immunoSEQ multiplex PCR; the TCRdb copy retains only in-frame clones and omits some. The table records roughly 130,000 clones, just under 80% of them present only once. J was trimmed by 0 bases and V by 6 bases; bases with no gene match: 3. The germline CDR1 and CDR2 sequences are SQVTM and ANQGSEA. The CDR3 totals 14 residues. The V call is TRBV29-1, the J call TRBJ2-1, with 9 nucleotides matching TRBD2. This clonotype was sampled from a man aged 30 to 45 in good health and CMV-seronegative. Sequenced input: PBMCs. This CDR3 reads CSVLSGGSYNEQFF. CDR3 nucleotide sequence: TGCAGCGTCCTTAGCGGGGGCTCCTACAATGAGCAGTTCTTC.